This is a list of T cell receptor beta chains from one sample in a study of T cell responses to AZD1222 COVID-19 vaccine. Sequencing used immunoSEQ multiplex PCR; TCRdb keeps in-frame clones, though not all of them. The table records under 300,000 clones, 90% to 95% of them present only once. The sequencing used peripheral blood, collected on day 0 of AZD1222 vaccination. These receptor sequences come from an adult in good health. The CDR3 runs from the conserved cysteine through the conserved F or W. A D gene is named only where the DNA matches it firmly. Expanded clones are given a class, and other clones once, few, many or no size at all.

TRBV10-3,TRBD1,TRBJ1-4,once,TGTGCCATCAGTGCGGACAGGGGGCTAATAACTAATGAAAAACTGTTTTTT,CAISADRGLITNEKLFF
TRBV29-1,TRBD1,TRBJ1-2,.,TGCAGCGTTCGGACAGGGGGCGGGGGCTACACCTTC,CSVRTGGGGYTF
TRBV18,TRBD1,TRBJ2-7,.,TGTGCCAGCTCCCTTGGACAGGGAGCCTACGAGCAGTACTTC,CASSLGQGAYEQYF
TRBV5-1,TRBD2,TRBJ2-1,.,TGCGCCAGCAAAAGCGGGGGGGCTTACAATGAGCAGTTCTTC,CASKSGGAYNEQFF
TRBV3-1/TRBV3-2,.,TRBJ1-5,.,TGTGCCAGCAGCCACCAGGGCGGCCAGCCCCAGCATTTT,CASSHQGGQPQHF
TRBV27,.,TRBJ1-1,.,TGTGCCAGCAGTTTATCGGGGGGGAACACTGAAGCTTTCTTT,CASSLSGGNTEAFF
TRBV5-1,.,TRBJ2-7,.,TGCGCCAGCCGCAGGGGTAGCTCCTACGAGCAGTACTTC,CASRRGSSYEQYF
TRBV5-1,.,TRBJ1-2,.,TGCGCCAGCAGCTGGACTTCGGGTCGGGGCTACACCTTC,CASSWTSGRGYTF
TRBV7-3,.,TRBJ2-1,.,TGTGCCAGCAGCCCACCCGGTTGGAATGAGCAGTTCTTC,CASSPPGWNEQFF
TRBV7-3,.,TRBJ2-2,.,TGTGCCAGCAGCTTAGCGGGGCAGAACGGGGAGCTGTTTTTT,CASSLAGQNGELFF
TRBV4-3,.,TRBJ1-1,.,TGCGCCAGCAGCCTTAGAAGGGGCGCTGAAGCTTTCTTT,CASSLRRGAEAFF
TRBV7-2,.,TRBJ2-7,once,TGTGCCAGCAGCGGGACGGTGTACGAGCAGTACTTC,CASSGTVYEQYF
TRBV21-1,.,TRBJ2-7,.,TGTGCCAGCAGCAAATTTCCTCTTACCGCTTACAGGGGTAGGATCTACGAGCAGTACTTC,CASSKFPLTAYRGRIYEQYF
TRBV4-1,.,TRBJ1-1,.,TGCGCCAGCAGCCGATTCCGGGACACGAACACTGAAGCTTTCTTT,CASSRFRDTNTEAFF
TRBV2,TRBD1,TRBJ2-3,.,TGTGCCAGCTCGGCCTCCGGGCCACAGGGGGCCTTCACAGATACGCAGTATTTT,CASSASGPQGAFTDTQYF
TRBV7-9,.,TRBJ1-6,.,TGTGCCAGCAGCTCTGCCCCAGGGCAGGGGAATTCACCCCTCCACTTT,CASSSAPGQGNSPLHF
TRBV4-3,.,TRBJ1-5,.,TGCGCCAGCAGCCAAGAGGTAAATAGTCAGCAGCCCCAGCATTTT,CASSQEVNSQQPQHF
TRBV7-9,TRBD1,TRBJ2-7,.,TGTGCCAGCAGCTTCGGACAGGGCTTGTACGAGCAGTACTTC,CASSFGQGLYEQYF
TRBV9,TRBD1,TRBJ2-2,.,TGTGCCAGCAGTGGGACAGGGGCCGGGGAGCTGTTTTTT,CASSGTGAGELFF
TRBV7-9,.,TRBJ2-1,once,TGTGCCAGCAGCTTAGCTGGCGGTGAGCAGTTCTTC,CASSLAGGEQFF
TRBV18,TRBD2,TRBJ2-1,.,TGTGCCAGCTCACCGCTCCGGGGGGCGGGAGGGAGGAGCGATGAGCAGTTCTTC,CASSPLRGAGGRSDEQFF
TRBV4-1,.,TRBJ2-6,.,TGCGCCAGCAGCCACTTTTGGGGTGGTGGGGCCAACGTCCTGACTTTC,CASSHFWGGGANVLTF
TRBV28,TRBD2,TRBJ2-7,.,TGTGCCAGCAGTTTGGTGGGAGCGGGGTTCGAGCAGTACTTC,CASSLVGAGFEQYF
TRBV5-1,.,TRBJ1-3,.,TGCGCCAGCAGCCCCAACTCGGTCTCTGGAAACACCATATATTTT,CASSPNSVSGNTIYF
TRBV11-2,.,TRBJ1-3,.,TGTGCCGGCGGGGGGAGTTCTGGAAACACCATATATTTT,CAGGGSSGNTIYF
TRBV3-1/TRBV3-2,TRBD1,TRBJ2-7,.,TGTGCCAGCAGCCAATACAGGGGGCCCCTCGAGCAGTACTTC,CASSQYRGPLEQYF
TRBV10-3,TRBD1,TRBJ1-5,.,TGTGCCATCAGTGAGTCGATCGCCGCAGGGGGCGGGCAGCCCCAGCATTTT,CAISESIAAGGGQPQHF
TRBV2,TRBD1,TRBJ1-5,few,TGTGCCAGCCGGAGAAGTGACAGGGACCAGCATTTT,CASRRSDRDQHF